The 30 T cell receptor beta chains given below trace back to one sample, sequenced in a study of T cell responses to AZD1222 COVID-19 vaccine. TCRdb's table, derived via immunoSEQ multiplex PCR, lists solely in-frame clones and lacks some. The sample comprises about 140,000 clones, around 90% of which are singletons, and less than 7% rests with the top ten. The specimen was peripheral blood, collected on day 0 of AZD1222 vaccination. The receptors stem from an adult in good health.

J is TRBJ2-7 and V is TRBV29-1; 12 bases align to TRBD2. J gave up 9 bases and V 3 bases, and 9 bases lay outside the gene matches. The CDR3 covers 14 residues. The germline V gene encodes CDR1 SQVTM and CDR2 ANQGSEA. Written as DNA, the CDR3 is TGCAGCGTTGAGCTAGCGGGAGGGCAGAGTCGGCAGTACTTC. Amino acid sequence: CSVELAGGQSRQYF.

The chain joins TRBV19 to TRBJ1-5; TRBD1 is a possible D gene (5 bases). The CDR3 spans 13 residues. Germline CDR1 is LNHDA and CDR2 is SQIVND (reference sequence). V gave up 6 bases and J gave up 6 bases, with 12 bases separating them. DNA of the CDR3: TGTGCCAGTAGCGCAGGGACTTTTCAGCCCCAGCATTTT. Its translation is CASSAGTFQPQHF.

The chain employs TRBV3-1 (or the pseudogene TRBV3-2) and TRBJ2-7; D is uncertain. This CDR3 contains 12 residues. With 2 bases removed from V and 7 bases from J, the gap between germline ends came to 9 bases. From germline, CDR1 is LGHDT and CDR2 YNNKEL (reference sequence). Written as DNA, the CDR3 is TGTGCCAGCAGCCAAACCTCGGAGGAGCAGTACTTC. It is translated as CASSQTSEEQYF.

CDR3 residues: CASSPAHNYGYTF. The CDR3, as DNA: TGCGCCAGCAGCCCGGCGCACAACTATGGCTACACCTTC. The chain couples TRBV4-1 to TRBJ1-2; D gene uncertain. Trimming cost V 4 bases and J 2 bases, with 8 bases left between them. Germline V lookup: CDR1 MGHRA, CDR2 YSYEKL. CDR3 size: 13 residues.

The chain combines TRBV28 with TRBJ1-2, with D perhaps TRBD1 (5 bases). CDR3 length: 18 residues. Trimming shortened V by 9 bases and J by 0 bases, and 26 bases separated the two germline ends. The germline gives CDR1 MDHEN, CDR2 SYDVKM. CDR3 sequence: CASDVTVPRTNSNYGYTF. DNA of the CDR3: TGTGCCAGTGACGTTACCGTACCTAGGACAAATTCTAACTATGGCTACACCTTC.

This chain uses TRBV4-3 with TRBJ1-5; 9 bases agree with TRBD1. The CDR3 has 15 amino acids. Germline V gene lookup returns CDR1 LGHNA and CDR2 YSLEER. V shed 3 bases and J 3 bases; nucleotides not matched to a gene: 3. The CDR3 loop is CASSQGQGFNQPQHF. CDR3 DNA sequence: TGCGCCAGCAGCCAGGGACAGGGATTCAATCAGCCCCAGCATTTT.

This CDR3 is CSAALGLFNEQFF. The CDR3 DNA sequence: TGCAGCGCCGCCCTAGGGTTATTCAATGAGCAGTTCTTC. The J gene is TRBJ2-1, the V gene TRBV29-1; D gene uncertain. Germline assignment: CDR1 SQVTM and CDR2 ANQGSEA. The CDR3 is 13 amino acids. The ends were cut back, 7 bases at V and 6 bases at J, with 16 bases in the middle.

This clone has only one observation. This chain connects TRBV14 to TRBJ2-7, with a possible D match to TRBD2 (6 bases). This CDR3 region has 14 residues. V was trimmed by 2 bases and J by 2 bases, leaving 10 bases between them. Germline values: CDR1 SGHDN, CDR2 FVKESK. CDR3 coding DNA: TGTGCCAGCAGCCAACGGGGGATAGCCTACGAGCAGTACTTC. The encoded protein is CASSQRGIAYEQYF.

The rearrangement joins TRBV29-1 to TRBJ1-5; D gene uncertain. This CDR3 has 12 amino acids. V was trimmed by 7 bases and J by 9 bases, leaving 16 bases between them. CDR1 and CDR2 (germline): SQVTM, ANQGSEA. Written as DNA, the CDR3 is TGCAGCGCTGAGACGGGCACCGGGCCCCAGCATTTT. Its translation is CSAETGTGPQHF.

This clone was seen a single time. This chain joins TRBV19 and TRBJ1-2; a possible D gene is TRBD1 (5 bases). The CDR3 has 15 amino acids. V dropped 2 bases and J dropped 3 bases, with 13 bases sitting between them. CDR1 LNHDA and CDR2 SQIVND come from the germline V gene (reference sequence). Here the CDR3 DNA reads TGTGCCAGTAGTATATTGTGGGGGTCGGACTATGGCTACACCTTC. This encodes CASSILWGSDYGYTF.

This chain joins TRBV6-5 and TRBJ2-1; D is perhaps TRBD2 (6 bases). The V end was cut by 8 bases, the J end by 5 bases, with 19 bases between. The length of the CDR3 is 15 residues. Per germline, CDR1 MNHEY and CDR2 SVGAGI. The CDR3 sequence: CASGELEGFHNEQFF. As DNA, the CDR3 is TGTGCCAGCGGGGAATTGGAGGGATTCCACAATGAGCAGTTCTTC.

This chain links TRBV4-2 with TRBJ2-7; no firm D call. The CDR3 has 13 residues. Germline V gives CDR1 LGHNA, CDR2 YNFKEQ. With 3 bases removed from V and 5 bases from J, the gap between germline ends came to 11 bases. CDR3 DNA sequence: TGTGCCAGCAGCCAGAAGGGCCAGGACGAGCAGTACTTC. It yields the protein CASSQKGQDEQYF.

V and J are TRBV10-3 and TRBJ1-5; a weak D match, TRBD1 (5 bases). Trimming removed 3 bases at V and 5 bases at J, with 11 bases between. Germline CDR1 and CDR2: ENHRY and SYGVKD. The CDR3 consists of 14 residues. The CDR3 DNA follows: TGTGCCATCAGTGATGGGACGGGGGATCAGCCCCAGCATTTT. It codes for CAISDGTGDQPQHF.

V is TRBV6-5 and J is TRBJ1-2; 11 bases are a match to TRBD1. From germline, CDR1 is MNHEY and CDR2 SVGAGI. CDR3 length: 14 amino acids. J lost 6 bases, V lost 6 bases, and 6 bases had no gene match. CDR3 DNA sequence: TGTGCCAGCAGGGGGACAGGGGGGATGCATGGCTACACCTTC. Amino acids: CASRGTGGMHGYTF.

This sequence joins TRBV12-3 or TRBV12-4 and TRBJ1-1; D not resolved. With 3 bases removed from V and 4 bases from J, the gap between germline ends came to 6 bases. The CDR3 is 12 amino acids. CDR3 region: CASSLGLTEAFF. The CDR3 nucleotides read TGTGCCAGCAGTTTGGGTCTCACTGAAGCTTTCTTT.

Turning to this clone: Compared with germline, one end of the junction differs, possibly owing to a read error. This chain uses TRBV5-1 with TRBJ2-6, with 8 nucleotides matching TRBD1. From germline, CDR1 is SGHRS and CDR2 YFSETQ. CDR3 length: 20 residues. The CDR3 nucleotides read TGCGCCAGCAGTTTACGGACAGGGAATTTTGGGTTCTCTGGGACCAACGTCCTGACTTTC. Its translation: CASSLRTGNFGFSGTNVLTF.

This chain uses TRBV14 with TRBJ2-1; D possibly corresponds to TRBD2 (6 bases). Per germline, CDR1 SGHDN and CDR2 FVKESK. The CDR3 extends over 15 amino acids. The V end was cut by 1 base, the J end by 4 bases, with 11 bases between. The CDR3 region is CASSQAAGYYNEQFF. For the CDR3, the DNA is TGTGCCAGCAGCCAAGCGGCGGGATATTACAATGAGCAGTTCTTC. Using reference TRBV14 and TRBJ2-1 for the parts outside the CDR3, the full variable domain is EAGVTQFPSHSVIEKGQTVTLRCDPISGHDNLYWYRRVMGKEIKFLLHFVKESKQDESGMPNNRFLAERTGGTYSTLKVQPAELEDSGVYFCASSQAAGYYNEQFFGPGTRLTVL.

This rearrangement joins TRBV7-2 to TRBJ1-3; D is uncertain. Trimming stripped 5 bases from V and 4 bases from J, with 9 bases between. The CDR3 is 13 residues long. Germline V gene sequence: CDR1 SGHTA, CDR2 FQGNSA. The CDR3 nucleotides are TGTGCCAGCAGCCTACTCGGAGGAAACACCATATATTTT. Translated: CASSLLGGNTIYF.

The rearrangement joins TRBV5-8 to TRBJ2-3; no reliable D call. Trimming shortened V by 5 bases and J by 3 bases, and 10 bases separated the two germline ends. The CDR3 is 13 amino acids. Germline V gives CDR1 SGHTS, CDR2 YDEGEE. The CDR3 nucleotides read TGTGCCAGCAGAGAACTGGATACAGATACGCAGTATTTT. This codes for CASRELDTDTQYF. The full variable domain, with the rest looked up from reference TRBV5-8 and TRBJ2-3, is EAGVTQSPTHLIKTRGQQATLRCSPISGHTSVYWYQQALGLGLQFLLWYDEGEERNRGNFPPRFSGRQFPNYSSELNVNALELEDSALYLCASRELDTDTQYFGPGTRLTVL.

The rearrangement uses TRBV5-1 and TRBJ1-1, with TRBD1 identical over 7 bases. The trim removed 4 bases at V and 4 bases at J, leaving 7 bases unmatched. This CDR3 is 14 amino acids long. Germline V gene data show CDR1 as SGHRS and CDR2 as YFSETQ. In nucleotides, the CDR3 is TGCGCCAGCAGCGGGAGGGACAGAGGCACTGAAGCTTTCTTT. Translating gives CASSGRDRGTEAFF.

V gene TRBV9 combines with J gene TRBJ1-4, with D perhaps TRBD1 (5 bases). V was pared by 0 bases and J by 6 bases, with 12 bases between. Per the germline V gene, CDR1 is SGDLS and CDR2 is YYNGEE. The CDR3 has 15 residues. CDR3 sequence (DNA): TGTGCCAGCAGCGTAGGGCAGGGTTGGGATGAAAAACTGTTTTTT. Its protein product is CASSVGQGWDEKLFF.

This clone was seen more than once but under ten times. The J gene is TRBJ2-4, the V gene TRBV6-5; weak D call: TRBD1 (5 bases). The CDR3 spans 15 residues. V lost 0 bases and J 8 bases, leaving 14 bases between the germline ends. Germline CDR1 and CDR2: MNHEY and SVGAGI. DNA for the CDR3: TGTGCCAGCAGTTACTCCCCCTCCCTAGGGGACATTCAGTACTTC. It specifies CASSYSPSLGDIQYF.

The chain combines TRBV5-1 with TRBJ1-5; D not certain. The ends were cut back, 2 bases at V and 5 bases at J, with 8 bases in the middle. This CDR3 has 13 residues. CDR1 SGHRS and CDR2 YFSETQ come from the germline V gene. The CDR3 region has the DNA TGCGCCAGCAGCTTCGAGGGAGATCAGCCCCAGCATTTT. Residues: CASSFEGDQPQHF.

CDR3 amino acids: CASSVVPVQNTEAFF. The CDR3, as DNA: TGTGCCAGCAGCGTAGTGCCCGTCCAGAACACTGAAGCTTTCTTT. J is TRBJ1-1 and V is TRBV9; D is unclear. Germline loops: CDR1 SGDLS, CDR2 YYNGEE. The ends were cut back, 0 bases at V and 1 base at J, with 10 bases in the middle. The CDR3 has 15 amino acids.

This clone was seen a single time. The V call is TRBV7-9, the J call TRBJ1-1; possible D gene TRBD1, 6 bases. Trimming left V 1 base short and J 5 bases short, with 14 bases between. The CDR3 covers 15 residues. Germline V gene sequence: CDR1 SEHNR, CDR2 FQNEAQ (reference sequence). The CDR3 loop is CASSLGPGAGTEAFF. Written as DNA, the CDR3 is TGTGCCAGCAGCTTAGGGCCAGGGGCAGGGACTGAAGCTTTCTTT.

This chain joins TRBV30 and TRBJ1-4, with D tentatively TRBD1 (5 bases). The CDR3 runs 14 residues. V was shortened by 3 bases and J by 5 bases, with 13 bases between the two germline ends. Germline V gene sequence: CDR1 GTSNPN, CDR2 SVGIG (reference sequence). DNA of the CDR3: TGTGCCTGGAGATCGGGGCCGCAGAATGAAAAACTGTTTTTT. This sequence encodes CAWRSGPQNEKLFF.

This chain uses TRBV19 with TRBJ2-2; D is perhaps TRBD1 (6 bases). This CDR3 is built from 15 residues. With 5 bases removed from V and 8 bases from J, the gap between germline ends came to 18 bases. Germline-derived CDR1 and CDR2 are LNHDA and SQIVND (reference sequence). CDR3 in amino acids: CASSGRGSFPGELFF. CDR3 bases: TGTGCCAGTAGTGGCAGGGGAAGCTTTCCGGGGGAGCTGTTTTTT. The full variable domain, with the rest looked up from reference TRBV19 and TRBJ2-2, is DGGITQSPKYLFRKEGQNVTLSCEQNLNHDAMYWYRQDPGQGLRLIYYSQIVNDFQKGDIAEGYSVSREKKESFPLTVTSAQKNPTAFYLCASSGRGSFPGELFFGEGSRLTVL.

The CDR3 nucleotides read TGTGCCAGCAGCCTAGGGGGCAGGGTCGAAAAACTGTTTTTT. This codes for CASSLGGRVEKLFF. The chain is built from TRBV7-9 and TRBJ1-4; 7 bases line up with TRBD1. With V trimmed by 5 bases and J by 8 bases, 8 bases remained unmatched. Germline V gene sequence: CDR1 SEHNR, CDR2 FQNEAQ (reference sequence). The CDR3 length is 14 residues.

This sequence joins TRBV9 and TRBJ1-6; D gene ambiguous. V lost 3 bases and J 6 bases, leaving 4 bases between the germline ends. CDR1 and CDR2 (germline): SGDLS, YYNGEE. This CDR3 has 12 amino acids. CDR3 DNA: TGTGCCAGCAGCGCCGGTAATTCACCCCTCCACTTT. Its translation: CASSAGNSPLHF.

This clone was observed a handful of times. The V call is TRBV7-9, the J call TRBJ1-5, with unresolved D. V lost 1 base, J lost 3 bases, and 7 bases lay in between. The germline V gene has CDR1 SEHNR and CDR2 FQNEAQ (reference sequence). The CDR3 loop spans 14 amino acids. CDR3 coding DNA: TGTGCCAGCAGCTTAGACGGCTTCAATCAGCCCCAGCATTTT. It encodes CASSLDGFNQPQHF.